This T cell receptor beta chain stems from a study of OX40 agonist ivuxolimab in advanced cancers. Produced via immunoSEQ multiplex PCR; TCRdb's table is partial and in-frame only. Of roughly 41,000 clones listed, roughly 85% are singletons. The sample in question was CD4+ or CD8+ T cells sorted from blood, obtained in a trial of the OX40 agonist ivuxolimab. The sequence came from an adult with an advanced solid tumor such as melanoma, head and neck, liver or kidney cancer.

The CDR3: CASSLDGGSLGRTGELFF. The CDR3 nucleotides read TGTGCCAGCAGCTTGGATGGGGGGTCCCTTGGGAGGACCGGGGAGCTGTTTTTT. The chain combines TRBV5-6 with TRBJ2-2; perhaps TRBD2 as D (6 bases). Trimming took 0 bases from V and 5 from J, leaving 20 bases between them. This CDR3 is built from 18 residues. Germline V gene sequence: CDR1 SGHDT, CDR2 YYEEEE.